This TCR beta chain was captured by sequencing in a study of T cell responses to AZD1222 COVID-19 vaccine. Study results and limitations: Receipt of two AZD1222 doses was followed by a rise in Spike-specific TCR breadth and depth.

Germline CDR1 is MGHRA and CDR2 is YSYEKL. Trimming at V came to 5 bases and at J to 5 bases, leaving 7 bases not matched to a gene. The CDR3 runs to 14 residues. Profiling relied on immunoSEQ multiplex PCR, and the TCRdb table lists in-frame clones only, not all of them. The data show over 150,000 clones, 85% to 90% seen once. This clone was observed a single time. As yet, its antigen is unknown. This specimen consisted of peripheral blood, obtained on day 0 of MenACWY control vaccination. The chain joins TRBV4-1 to TRBJ2-3, with 7 bases that match TRBD2. The clonotype was recovered from an adult in good health. This CDR3 reads CASSRGGIGDTQYF. As DNA, the CDR3 is TGCGCCAGCAGCAGGGGAGGGATAGGAGATACGCAGTATTTT.